A single sample gave rise to the 32 T cell receptor beta chains below, sequenced in a study of cytotoxic CD8 clonotypes in ibrutinib-treated CLL. Clones were sequenced by immunoSEQ multiplex PCR, and TCRdb holds only the in-frame ones, with some missing. Here the sample spans approximately 340,000 clones, 60% to 80% being singletons. The source material was PBMCs, sampled after 36 months of ibrutinib treatment. Receptor source: a human donor with chronic lymphocytic leukemia.

The V and J genes are TRBV15 and TRBJ2-1, with D uncertain. The CDR3 extends over 13 amino acids. CDR1 and CDR2 from the germline V gene are LNHNV and YYDKDF (reference sequence). The V end was cut by 0 bases, the J end by 3 bases, with 3 bases between. The CDR3 region has the DNA TGTGCCACCAGCAGAGACAGCTACAATGAGCAGTTCTTC. This codes for CATSRDSYNEQFF.

This clone turned up a few times. The genes are TRBV7-9 and TRBJ1-5; the D is unclear. Germline V gene data show CDR1 as SEHNR and CDR2 as FQNEAQ (reference sequence). The CDR3 contains 13 residues. Trimming pared 5 bases from V and 5 bases from J, leaving 10 bases between. CDR3 region: CASSGQTHQPQHF. The CDR3 region has the DNA TGTGCCAGCAGCGGGCAGACCCATCAGCCCCAGCATTTT.

The V and J genes are TRBV7-9 and TRBJ2-1; TRBD2 matches at 8 bases. Per germline, CDR1 SEHNR and CDR2 FQNEAQ (reference sequence). This CDR3 has 17 amino acids. V trimming: 5 bases; J trimming: 6 bases; junction bases outside the gene matches: 15. The CDR3 here is CASSPPVRGALFNEQFF. The CDR3 DNA sequence: TGTGCCAGCAGCCCCCCGGTGCGGGGGGCCCTTTTCAATGAGCAGTTCTTC.

The chain is built from TRBV28 and TRBJ2-7; D is perhaps TRBD2 (5 bases). The germline V gene encodes CDR1 MDHEN and CDR2 SYDVKM. Trimming shortened V by 2 bases and J by 2 bases, and 7 bases separated the two germline ends. The CDR3 loop spans 13 amino acids. Written as DNA, the CDR3 is TGTGCCAGCAGTTTAGCGGAGGCCTACGAGCAGTACTTC. This encodes CASSLAEAYEQYF.

This chain joins TRBV7-8 and TRBJ1-1, with a tentative D call TRBD1 (6 bases). Germline values: CDR1 SGHVS, CDR2 FQNEAQ. Trimming shortened V by 4 bases and J by 5 bases, and 14 bases separated the two germline ends. This CDR3 has 14 amino acids. CDR3 loop: CASSSADSLTEAFF. In DNA form, the CDR3 reads TGTGCCAGCAGCTCTGCGGACAGTCTAACTGAAGCTTTCTTT.

This clone came up a few times. The sample holds other DNA sequences that translate to the same CDR3. CDR3 DNA sequence: TGTGCCAGCAGCGTTGGGAGCTCCTACGAGCAGTACTTC. Translating gives CASSVGSSYEQYF. The rearrangement uses TRBV9 and TRBJ2-7, with D perhaps TRBD2 (5 bases). V lost 2 bases, J lost 0 bases, and 6 bases lay in between. Per the germline V gene, CDR1 is SGDLS and CDR2 is YYNGEE. There are 13 residues in the CDR3.

The V gene is TRBV25-1, the J gene TRBJ2-1, with 12 bases lining up with TRBD1. Germline CDR1 reads MGHDK; CDR2 reads SYGVNS. J gave up 12 bases and V 0 bases, and 9 bases lay outside the gene matches. CDR3 length equals 16 residues. The CDR3 is CASSEYGTGGAGMQFF. The CDR3 coding sequence is TGTGCCAGCAGTGAATACGGGACAGGGGGCGCGGGGATGCAGTTCTTC.

The chain links TRBV29-1 to TRBJ1-3, with D unresolved. This CDR3 is built from 15 residues. Trimming pared 5 bases from V and 0 bases from J, leaving 14 bases between. Looked up from germline, CDR1 is SQVTM and CDR2 is ANQGSEA. The CDR3: CSVLIGRNSGNTIYF. The CDR3 DNA is TGCAGCGTTCTCATCGGACGAAACTCTGGAAACACCATATATTTT.

The chain is built from TRBV25-1 and TRBJ1-4; D gene unclear. CDR3 length: 16 amino acids. Germline V gene sequence: CDR1 MGHDK, CDR2 SYGVNS. Trimming took 0 bases from V and 0 from J, leaving 8 bases between them. Here the CDR3 DNA reads TGTGCCAGCAGTGAATACGAAGCTGCAACTAATGAAAAACTGTTTTTT. Translating gives CASSEYEAATNEKLFF.

The V call is TRBV29-1, the J call TRBJ2-1; D may be TRBD1 (6 bases). This CDR3 is built from 15 residues. Germline CDR1 reads SQVTM; CDR2 reads ANQGSEA. Between the trimmed V and J ends, which lost 8 bases and 6 bases, there was a span of 23 bases. CDR3 nucleotides: TGCAGCCCATGCACCGGGGACACCCTTTGCAATGAGCAGTTCTTC. It translates to CSPCTGDTLCNEQFF.

This chain uses TRBV7-7 with TRBJ2-2; 10 nucleotides line up with TRBD1. There are 15 residues in the CDR3. The germline V gene has CDR1 SSHAT and CDR2 FNYEAQ (reference sequence). Trimming removed 5 bases from V and 7 bases from J; junction bases left unmatched: 7. CDR3 residues: CASSAGQGVGGELFF. For the CDR3, the DNA is TGTGCCAGCAGCGCAGGACAGGGGGTCGGCGGGGAGCTGTTTTTT.

This chain joins TRBV19 and TRBJ2-1, with 7 bases that match TRBD1. Germline V lookup: CDR1 LNHDA, CDR2 SQIVND (reference sequence). V lost 3 bases and J lost 9; bases outside the gene matches: 2. CDR3 length: 12 residues. CDR3 DNA: TGTGCCAGTAGTATCAAGGGGGCTGAGCAGTTCTTC. Amino acid sequence: CASSIKGAEQFF.

The rearrangement joins TRBV5-8 to TRBJ2-1, with 14 positions matching TRBD2. This CDR3 is built from 16 residues. V shed 0 bases and J 14 bases; nucleotides not matched to a gene: 10. In germline, CDR1 is SGHTS, CDR2 YDEGEE. The CDR3 sequence is CASSLGGLAGARSEFF. The CDR3 DNA sequence: TGTGCCAGCAGCTTGGGGGGACTAGCGGGAGCGCGGAGCGAGTTCTTC.

V gene TRBV5-1 combines with J gene TRBJ2-1; perhaps TRBD1 as D (6 bases). The V gene lost 0 bases and the J gene lost 2 bases, with 12 bases spanning the gap. Germline values: CDR1 SGHRS, CDR2 YFSETQ. This CDR3 contains 16 residues. The CDR3 loop is CASSLGLGTTYNEQFF. CDR3 sequence (DNA): TGCGCCAGCAGCTTGGGCTTAGGGACAACCTACAATGAGCAGTTCTTC. The complete variable domain, with remaining parts taken from reference TRBV5-1 and TRBJ2-1, reads KAGVTQTPRYLIKTRGQQVTLSCSPISGHRSVSWYQQTPGQGLQFLFEYFSETQRNKGNFPGRFSGRQFSNSRSEMNVSTLELGDSALYLCASSLGLGTTYNEQFFGPGTRLTVL.

V is TRBV4-2 and J is TRBJ2-3; 9 bases agree with TRBD1. CDR1 and CDR2 from the germline V gene are LGHNA and YNFKEQ. Unmatched junction bases numbered 4, after V lost 5 bases and J lost 1 base. The CDR3 length is 15 residues. CDR3 residues: CASSDRDRGTDTQYF. CDR3 coding DNA: TGTGCCAGCAGCGACCGGGACAGGGGCACAGATACGCAGTATTTT.

This clone has only a few counts. This chain joins TRBV5-4 and TRBJ1-2; D is undetermined. Trimming pared 4 bases from V and 7 bases from J, leaving 11 bases between. The CDR3 has 12 amino acids. Germline V gene data show CDR1 as SGHNT and CDR2 as YYREEE (reference sequence). The CDR3 sequence is CASSQWGSGYTF. CDR3 DNA: TGTGCCAGCAGCCAGTGGGGTTCTGGCTACACCTTC. Together with reference TRBV5-4 and TRBJ1-2, the CDR3 gives the full variable domain: ETGVTQSPTHLIKTRGQQVTLRCSSQSGHNTVSWYQQALGQGPQFIFQYYREEENGRGNFPPRFSGLQFPNYSSELNVNALELDDSALYLCASSQWGSGYTFGSGTRLTVV.

The CDR3 here is CASSQDRPRDGYNEQFF. The CDR3 nucleotides read TGCGCCAGCAGCCAAGATCGGCCTCGGGACGGCTACAATGAGCAGTTCTTC. The genes are TRBV4-3 and TRBJ2-1; tentatively, D is TRBD1 or TRBD2 (5 bases each). V was pared by 0 bases and J by 3 bases, with 15 bases between. Germline V lookup: CDR1 LGHNA, CDR2 YSLEER. The CDR3 has 17 amino acids.

This clone was recorded a few times. The chain employs TRBV5-1 and TRBJ1-2, with D perhaps matching TRBD1 (5 bases). Deletions cut 4 bases from V and 4 bases from J, with 11 bases between. The germline V gene has CDR1 SGHRS and CDR2 YFSETQ. The length of the CDR3 is 13 residues. DNA for the CDR3: TGCGCCAGCAGCGTGGGGCTAGGCTATGGCTACACCTTC. This translates into CASSVGLGYGYTF.

The chain links TRBV5-1 to TRBJ2-7, with 7 positions matching TRBD2. Germline V gene lookup returns CDR1 SGHRS and CDR2 YFSETQ. J lost 2 bases, V lost 0 bases, and 5 bases had no gene match. The CDR3 spans 15 residues. CDR3 nucleotides: TGCGCCAGCAGCTTGGTAGGCGGGAGCGCCTACGAGCAGTACTTC. Translation gives CASSLVGGSAYEQYF.

This clone was counted a few times. The chain uses TRBV4-1 and TRBJ2-7; 9 nucleotides agree with TRBD1. From germline, CDR1 is MGHRA and CDR2 YSYEKL. The CDR3 is 19 residues long. With V trimmed by 1 base and J by 2 bases, 15 bases remained unmatched. The CDR3 protein is CASSQGGGQGLRRPYEQYF. CDR3 DNA: TGCGCCAGCAGCCAAGGGGGGGGACAGGGACTAAGACGCCCCTACGAGCAGTACTTC.

The CDR3 nucleotides read TGCAGCGTTGAAGATCTCTCTCTGGGATTGGCGGGGGGCACAGATACGCAGTATTTT. This gives the protein CSVEDLSLGLAGGTDTQYF. The gene calls are TRBV29-1 and TRBJ2-3; TRBD2 agrees at 7 bases. CDR1 is SQVTM, CDR2 ANQGSEA, per germline. V trimming: 0 bases; J trimming: 1 base; junction bases outside the gene matches: 16. The CDR3 is 19 amino acids.

This chain connects TRBV6-1 to TRBJ2-1; 7 bases align to TRBD1. Germline V lookup: CDR1 MNHNS, CDR2 SASEGT. The CDR3 contains 13 residues. Germline trimming cut 6 bases from V and 3 bases from J; bases unmatched to any gene: 2. The chain's CDR3 is CASRPGGYNEQFF. CDR3 nucleotides: TGTGCCAGCAGGCCAGGGGGCTACAATGAGCAGTTCTTC.

The chain links TRBV11-3 to TRBJ2-1; 7 positions match TRBD1. The CDR3 contains 13 residues. V gave up 1 base and J gave up 10 bases; unmatched junction bases: 4. Germline lookup yields CDR1 SGHNT and CDR2 YENEEA. The DNA for the CDR3 is TGTGCCAGCAGCTTAGTGGACAGGTCCGAGCAGTTCTTC. It translates to CASSLVDRSEQFF.

This clone was picked up a small number of times. The chain combines TRBV28 with TRBJ2-7; TRBD2 matches 7 bases. CDR3 length equals 13 residues. V dropped 5 bases and J dropped 3; count of bases not matched to a gene: 4. CDR1 and CDR2 from the germline V gene are MDHEN and SYDVKM. CDR3 bases: TGTGCCAGCAGTCCGGGGGGTCTCTACGAGCAGTACTTC. Protein sequence: CASSPGGLYEQYF.

The chain combines TRBV19 with TRBJ1-6; a possible D gene is TRBD1 (6 bases). CDR1 is LNHDA, CDR2 SQIVND, per germline (reference sequence). V was clipped by 1 base and J by 10 bases, with 14 bases between them. The CDR3 is made up of 15 amino acids. This CDR3 is CASSIGHRARSPLHF. In DNA, the CDR3 is TGTGCCAGTAGTATAGGTCACAGGGCGAGGTCACCCCTCCACTTT.

J is TRBJ2-7 and V is TRBV7-9, with TRBD1 as a possible D gene (5 bases). The V end was cut by 1 base, the J end by 2 bases, with 9 bases between. The germline gives CDR1 SEHNR, CDR2 FQNEAQ (reference sequence). The CDR3 sequence is 14 residues long. For the CDR3, the DNA is TGTGCCAGCAGCTTAGACAGGTATACCTACGAGCAGTACTTC. It encodes CASSLDRYTYEQYF.

The chain is built from TRBV10-3 and TRBJ2-7, with D tentatively TRBD1 (6 bases). CDR1 and CDR2 from the germline V gene are ENHRY and SYGVKD. CDR3 length: 14 residues. The germline V and J ends were trimmed by 7 bases and 2 bases, with 15 bases remaining between them. The CDR3 coding sequence is TGTGCCATCATGACAGGAGGCAATACCTACGAGCAGTACTTC. It is translated as CAIMTGGNTYEQYF.

The chain employs TRBV4-1 and TRBJ2-1, with 11 positions matching TRBD2. The V segment lost 1 base and the J segment 6 bases; nucleotides outside the gene matches: 2. Germline V gives CDR1 MGHRA, CDR2 YSYEKL. The CDR3 runs to 15 residues. The CDR3 sequence is CASSQGSGGANEQFF. In DNA form, the CDR3 reads TGCGCCAGCAGCCAAGGTAGCGGGGGGGCCAATGAGCAGTTCTTC.

The chain joins TRBV27 to TRBJ2-1; TRBD2 matches at 13 bases. The CDR3 extends over 19 amino acids. Germline CDR1 reads MNHEY; CDR2 reads SMNVEV (reference sequence). After removal of 0 bases from V and 1 base from J, the junction contained 6 bases not matched to a gene. The CDR3, as DNA: TGTGCCAGCAGTTTATCGATGGGACTAGCGGGAATTTCCTACAATGAGCAGTTCTTC. It yields the protein CASSLSMGLAGISYNEQFF.

DNA of the CDR3: TGTGCCAGCAGCTTAGGGGCGGGAAATTACGAGCAGTACTTC. Protein product: CASSLGAGNYEQYF. The rearrangement links TRBV7-6 to TRBJ2-7; a weak D match, TRBD2 (6 bases). Trimming stripped 1 base from V and 4 bases from J, with 11 bases between. CDR1 SGHVS and CDR2 FNYEAQ come from the germline V gene. There are 14 residues in the CDR3.

V is TRBV5-1 and J is TRBJ1-2, with TRBD1 identical over 8 bases. CDR3 length: 13 residues. The V gene's germline CDR1 is SGHRS and CDR2 YFSETQ. Germline trimming cut 4 bases from V and 8 bases from J; bases unmatched to any gene: 7. The CDR3, as DNA: TGCGCCAGCAGCCCTGGGACAGGTGGCGGCTACACCTTC. Translating gives CASSPGTGGGYTF. Based on the CDR3 plus reference TRBV5-1 and TRBJ1-2, the full variable domain is KAGVTQTPRYLIKTRGQQVTLSCSPISGHRSVSWYQQTPGQGLQFLFEYFSETQRNKGNFPGRFSGRQFSNSRSEMNVSTLELGDSALYLCASSPGTGGGYTFGSGTRLTVV.

Details on this clone: Other DNA sequences in this specimen translate into the identical CDR3. The V call is TRBV19, the J call TRBJ1-3, with 10 bases that match TRBD1. V shed 6 bases and J 1 base; nucleotides not matched to a gene: 3. The CDR3 length is 15 residues. CDR1 and CDR2 from the germline V gene are LNHDA and SQIVND (reference sequence). This chain's CDR3 is CASSMGQGSGNTIYF. The CDR3 nucleotides are TGTGCCAGTAGCATGGGACAGGGGTCTGGAAACACCATATATTTT.